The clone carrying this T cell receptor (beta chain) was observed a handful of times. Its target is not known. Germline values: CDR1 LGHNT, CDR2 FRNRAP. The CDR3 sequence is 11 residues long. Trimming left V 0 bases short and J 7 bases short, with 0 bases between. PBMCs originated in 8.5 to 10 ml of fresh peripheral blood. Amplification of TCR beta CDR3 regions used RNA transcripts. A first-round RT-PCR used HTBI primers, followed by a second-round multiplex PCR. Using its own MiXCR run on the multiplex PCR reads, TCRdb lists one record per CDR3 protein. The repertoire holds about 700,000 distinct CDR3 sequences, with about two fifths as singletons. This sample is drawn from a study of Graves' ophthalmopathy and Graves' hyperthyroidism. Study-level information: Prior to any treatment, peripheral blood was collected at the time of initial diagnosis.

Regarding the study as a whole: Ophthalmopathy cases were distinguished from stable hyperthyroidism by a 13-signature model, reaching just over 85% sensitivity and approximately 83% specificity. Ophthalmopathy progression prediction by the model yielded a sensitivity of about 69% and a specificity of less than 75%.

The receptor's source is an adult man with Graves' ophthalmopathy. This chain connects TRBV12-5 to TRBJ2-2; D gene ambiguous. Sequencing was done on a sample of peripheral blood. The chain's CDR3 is CASGLVGELFF. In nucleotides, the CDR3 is TGTGCTAGTGGTTTGGTCGGGGAGCTGTTTTTT.